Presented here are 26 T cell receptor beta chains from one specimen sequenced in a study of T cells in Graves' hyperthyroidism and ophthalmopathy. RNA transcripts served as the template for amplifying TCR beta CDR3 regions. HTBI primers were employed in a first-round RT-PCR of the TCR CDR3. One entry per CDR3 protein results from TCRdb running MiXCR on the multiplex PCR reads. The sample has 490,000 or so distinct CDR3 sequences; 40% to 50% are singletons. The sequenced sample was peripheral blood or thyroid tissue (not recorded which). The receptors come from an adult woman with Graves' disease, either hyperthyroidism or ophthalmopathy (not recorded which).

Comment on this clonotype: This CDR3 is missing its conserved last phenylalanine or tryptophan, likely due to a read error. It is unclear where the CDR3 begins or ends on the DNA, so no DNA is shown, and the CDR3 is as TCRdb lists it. The CDR3 loop reads CATSDLGGSRAL. The V call is TRBV24-1, the J call TRBJ1-5. Germline CDR1 KGHDR, CDR2 SFDVKD. The CDR3 sequence runs 12 residues, both termini included.

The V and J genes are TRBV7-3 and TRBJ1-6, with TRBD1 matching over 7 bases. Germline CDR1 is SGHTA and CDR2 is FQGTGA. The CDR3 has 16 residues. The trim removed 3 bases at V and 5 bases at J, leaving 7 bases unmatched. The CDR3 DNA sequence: TGTGCCAGCAGCTTCACGGACAGGATGAATAATTCACCCCTCCACTTT. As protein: CASSFTDRMNNSPLHF.

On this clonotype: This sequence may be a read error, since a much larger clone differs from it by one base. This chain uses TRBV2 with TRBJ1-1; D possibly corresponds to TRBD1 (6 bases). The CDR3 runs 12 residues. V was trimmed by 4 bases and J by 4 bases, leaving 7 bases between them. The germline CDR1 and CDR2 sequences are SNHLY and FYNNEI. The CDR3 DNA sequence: TGTGCCAGCAGTGCAGGGGTCACTGAAGCTTTCTTT. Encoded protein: CASSAGVTEAFF. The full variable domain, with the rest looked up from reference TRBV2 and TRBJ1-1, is EPEVTQTPSHQVTQMGQEVILRCVPISNHLYFYWYRQILGQKVEFLVSFYNNEISEKSEIFDDQFSVERPDGSNFTLKIRSTKLEDSAMYFCASSAGVTEAFFGQGTRLTVV.

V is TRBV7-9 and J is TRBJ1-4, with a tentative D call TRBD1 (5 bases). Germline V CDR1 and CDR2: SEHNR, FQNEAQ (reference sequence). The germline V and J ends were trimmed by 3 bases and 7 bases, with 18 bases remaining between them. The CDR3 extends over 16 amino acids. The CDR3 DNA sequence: TGTGCCAGCAGCTTTGCTCGGAGGGGCGCGGGTGAAAAACTGTTTTTT. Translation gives CASSFARRGAGEKLFF.

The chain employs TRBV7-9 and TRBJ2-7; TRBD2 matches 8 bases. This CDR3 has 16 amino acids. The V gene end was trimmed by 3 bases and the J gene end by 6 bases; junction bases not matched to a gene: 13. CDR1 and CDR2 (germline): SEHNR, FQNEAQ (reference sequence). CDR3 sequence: CASSLWGSGKVGEQYF. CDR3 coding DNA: TGTGCCAGCAGCTTGTGGGGTAGCGGGAAAGTTGGCGAGCAGTACTTC. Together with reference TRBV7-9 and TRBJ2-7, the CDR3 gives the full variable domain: DTGVSQNPRHKITKRGQNVTFRCDPISEHNRLYWYRQTLGQGPEFLTYFQNEAQLEKSRLLSDRFSAERPKGSFSTLEIQRTEQGDSAMYLCASSLWGSGKVGEQYFGPGTRLTVT.

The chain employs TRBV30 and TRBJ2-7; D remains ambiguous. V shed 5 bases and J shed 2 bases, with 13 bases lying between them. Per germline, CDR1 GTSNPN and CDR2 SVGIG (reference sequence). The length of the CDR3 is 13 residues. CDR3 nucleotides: TGTGCCTGGGCTCAGACGGATCCCTACGAGCAGTACTTC. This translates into CAWAQTDPYEQYF.

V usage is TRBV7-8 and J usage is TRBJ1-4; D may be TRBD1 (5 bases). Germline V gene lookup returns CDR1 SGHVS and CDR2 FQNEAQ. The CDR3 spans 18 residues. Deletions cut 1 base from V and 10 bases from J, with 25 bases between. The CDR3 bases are TGTGCCAGCAGCTTAGTAGAAGGGCAGGGAGGCATGGAGGGAAAACTGTTTTTT. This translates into CASSLVEGQGGMEGKLFF.

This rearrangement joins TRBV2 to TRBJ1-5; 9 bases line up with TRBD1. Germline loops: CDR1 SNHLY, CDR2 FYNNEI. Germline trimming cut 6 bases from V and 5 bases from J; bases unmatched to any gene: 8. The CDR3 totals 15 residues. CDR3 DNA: TGTGCCAGCAGGGGGGACAGGGTATCGTATCAGCCCCAGCATTTT. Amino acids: CASRGDRVSYQPQHF.

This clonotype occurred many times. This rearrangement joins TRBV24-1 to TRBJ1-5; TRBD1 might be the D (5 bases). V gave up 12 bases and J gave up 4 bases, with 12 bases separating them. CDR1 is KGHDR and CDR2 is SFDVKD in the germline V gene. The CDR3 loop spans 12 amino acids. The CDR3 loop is CAAGGRNQPQHF. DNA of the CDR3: TGTGCCGCCGGGGGGAGAAATCAGCCCCAGCATTTT.

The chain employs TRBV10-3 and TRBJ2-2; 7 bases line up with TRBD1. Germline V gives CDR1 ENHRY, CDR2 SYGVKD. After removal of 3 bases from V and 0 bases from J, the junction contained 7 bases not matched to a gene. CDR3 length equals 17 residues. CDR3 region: CAISEVWDSTNTGELFF. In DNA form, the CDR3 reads TGTGCCATCAGTGAAGTCTGGGACAGCACGAACACCGGGGAGCTGTTTTTT.

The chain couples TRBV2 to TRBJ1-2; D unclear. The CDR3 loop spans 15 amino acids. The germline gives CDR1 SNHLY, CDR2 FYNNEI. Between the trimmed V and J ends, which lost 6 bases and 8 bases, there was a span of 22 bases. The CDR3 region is CASRPASLLEEGYTF. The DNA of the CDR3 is TGTGCCAGCAGACCTGCCTCCCTTTTGGAGGAGGGCTACACCTTC.

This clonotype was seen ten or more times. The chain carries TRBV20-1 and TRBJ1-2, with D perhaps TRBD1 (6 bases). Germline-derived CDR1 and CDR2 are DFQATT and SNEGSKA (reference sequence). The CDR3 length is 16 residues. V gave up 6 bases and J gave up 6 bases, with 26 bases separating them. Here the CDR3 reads CSARYRDTSGDDGYTF. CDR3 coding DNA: TGCAGTGCCCGCTACCGGGACACTTCCGGGGACGATGGCTACACCTTC.

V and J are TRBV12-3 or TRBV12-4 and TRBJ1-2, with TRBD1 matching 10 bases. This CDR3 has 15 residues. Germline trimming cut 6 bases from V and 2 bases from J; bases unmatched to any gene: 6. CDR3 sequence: CASRSPGQGNYGYTF. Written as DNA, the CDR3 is TGTGCCAGCAGATCTCCGGGACAGGGGAACTATGGCTACACCTTC.

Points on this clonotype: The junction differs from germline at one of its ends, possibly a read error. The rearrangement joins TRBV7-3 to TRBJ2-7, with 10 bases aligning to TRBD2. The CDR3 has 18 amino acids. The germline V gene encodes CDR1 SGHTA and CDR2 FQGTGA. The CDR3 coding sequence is TGCGCCAGCAGCCGCATGTCGCCGCTAGCGGGAGAAACCTACGAGCAGTACTTC. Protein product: CASSRMSPLAGETYEQYF.

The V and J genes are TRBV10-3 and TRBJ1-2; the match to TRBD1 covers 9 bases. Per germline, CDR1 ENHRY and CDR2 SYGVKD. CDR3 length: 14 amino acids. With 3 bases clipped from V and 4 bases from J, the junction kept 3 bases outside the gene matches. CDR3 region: CAISDGTGIYGYTF. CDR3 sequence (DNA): TGTGCCATCAGTGACGGGACAGGGATCTATGGCTACACCTTC.

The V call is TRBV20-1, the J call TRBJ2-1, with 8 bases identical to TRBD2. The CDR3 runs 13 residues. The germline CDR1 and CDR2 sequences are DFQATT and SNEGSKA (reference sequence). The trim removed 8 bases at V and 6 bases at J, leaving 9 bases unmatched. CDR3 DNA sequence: TGCAGTCCGAGTAGCGGGATAGTCAATGAGCAGTTCTTC. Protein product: CSPSSGIVNEQFF.

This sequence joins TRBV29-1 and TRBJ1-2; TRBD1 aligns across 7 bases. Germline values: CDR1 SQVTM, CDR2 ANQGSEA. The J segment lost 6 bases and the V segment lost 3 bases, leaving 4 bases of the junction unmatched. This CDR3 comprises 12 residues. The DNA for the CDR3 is TGCAGCGTTGAGCGACAGGGTCATGGCTACACCTTC. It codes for CSVERQGHGYTF.

CDR3 sequence (DNA): TGTGCCAGCAGCCAAGCCGGGAGCTCGATTGGCGGGGAGCTGTTTTTT. Protein sequence: CASSQAGSSIGGELFF. The genes are TRBV4-2 and TRBJ2-2; D perhaps matches TRBD2 (6 bases). With 1 base removed from V and 7 bases from J, the gap between germline ends came to 16 bases. CDR1 is LGHNA, CDR2 YNFKEQ, per germline. The CDR3 covers 16 residues.

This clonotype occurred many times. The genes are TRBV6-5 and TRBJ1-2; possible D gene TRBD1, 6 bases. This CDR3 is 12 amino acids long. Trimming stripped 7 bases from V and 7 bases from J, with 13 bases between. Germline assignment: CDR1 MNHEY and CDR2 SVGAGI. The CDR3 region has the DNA TGTGCCAGCATTTCACAGGGCTTTGGCTACACCTTC. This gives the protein CASISQGFGYTF.

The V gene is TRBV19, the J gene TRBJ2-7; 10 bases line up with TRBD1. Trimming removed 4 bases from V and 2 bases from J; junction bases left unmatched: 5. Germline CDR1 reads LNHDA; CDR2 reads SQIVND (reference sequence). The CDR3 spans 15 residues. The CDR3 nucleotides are TGTGCCAGTAGTAAATCCGGGACAGGGGCCTACGAGCAGTACTTC. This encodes CASSKSGTGAYEQYF.

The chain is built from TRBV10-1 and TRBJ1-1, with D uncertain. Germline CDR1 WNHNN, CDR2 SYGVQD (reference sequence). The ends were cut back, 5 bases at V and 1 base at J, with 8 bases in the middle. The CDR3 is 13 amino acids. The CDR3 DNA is TGCGCCAGCAGTTCCAAACAGAACACTGAAGCTTTCTTT. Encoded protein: CASSSKQNTEAFF.

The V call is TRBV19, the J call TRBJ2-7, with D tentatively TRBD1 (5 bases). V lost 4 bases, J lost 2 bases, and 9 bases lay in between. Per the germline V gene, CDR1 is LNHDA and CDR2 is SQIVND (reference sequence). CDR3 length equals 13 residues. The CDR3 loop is CASSTARAYEQYF. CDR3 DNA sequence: TGTGCCAGTAGTACGGCCAGGGCCTACGAGCAGTACTTC.

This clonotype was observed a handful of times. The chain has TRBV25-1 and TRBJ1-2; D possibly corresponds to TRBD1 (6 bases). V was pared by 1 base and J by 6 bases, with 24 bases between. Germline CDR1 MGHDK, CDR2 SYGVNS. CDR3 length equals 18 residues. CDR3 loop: CASSESARDTSGDDGYTF. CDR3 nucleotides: TGTGCCAGCAGTGAATCGGCCCGGGACACTTCCGGGGACGATGGCTACACCTTC.

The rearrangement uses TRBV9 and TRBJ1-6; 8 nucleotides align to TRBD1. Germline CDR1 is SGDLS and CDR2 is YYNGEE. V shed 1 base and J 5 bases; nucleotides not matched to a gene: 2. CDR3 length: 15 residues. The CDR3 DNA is TGTGCCAGCAGCGTAACGGGACAGGATAATTCACCCCTCCACTTT. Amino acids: CASSVTGQDNSPLHF.

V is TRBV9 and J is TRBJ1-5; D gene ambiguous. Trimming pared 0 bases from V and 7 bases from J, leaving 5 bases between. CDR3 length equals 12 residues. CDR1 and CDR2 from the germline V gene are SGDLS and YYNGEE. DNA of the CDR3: TGTGCCAGCAGCGTAGGGGAACAGCCCCAGCATTTT. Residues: CASSVGEQPQHF.

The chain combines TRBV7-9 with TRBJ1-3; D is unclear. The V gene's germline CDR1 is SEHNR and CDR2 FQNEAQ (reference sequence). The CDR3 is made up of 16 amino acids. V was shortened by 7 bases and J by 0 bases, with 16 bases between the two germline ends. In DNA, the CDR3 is TGTGCCAGCACCAACACCCCTAGGAGCTCTGGAAACACCATATATTTT. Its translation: CASTNTPRSSGNTIYF. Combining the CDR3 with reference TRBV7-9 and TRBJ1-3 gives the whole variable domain DTGVSQNPRHKITKRGQNVTFRCDPISEHNRLYWYRQTLGQGPEFLTYFQNEAQLEKSRLLSDRFSAERPKGSFSTLEIQRTEQGDSAMYLCASTNTPRSSGNTIYFGEGSWLTVV.